The 3 T cell receptor beta chains reported below all come from one sample, sequenced in a study of blood T cells in healthy people across ages. Alongside a J-beta primer mix, a sample-barcoded 5' primer served in a second PCR lasting 7 to 11 cycles. MiXCR was run by TCRdb on the 5' RACE reads, yielding one entry per CDR3 protein. The data contain 600,000 to 650,000 distinct CDR3 sequences, roughly 58% of them singletons. The sample consisted of blood. These receptors were collected from a man between 60 and 75 years old in good health.

The chain has TRBV4-2 and TRBJ2-7; 8 bases match TRBD2. Germline V CDR1 and CDR2: LGHNA, YNFKEQ. V lost 0 bases, J lost 3 bases, and 7 bases stayed unmatched. The CDR3 has 16 amino acids. Here the CDR3 reads CASSQEKGTRVYEQYF. The CDR3, as DNA: TGTGCCAGCAGCCAAGAAAAGGGGACTAGAGTCTACGAGCAGTACTTC.

The chain carries TRBV19 and TRBJ2-4, with D perhaps TRBD2 (5 bases). The CDR3 spans 16 residues. Trimming took 5 bases from V and 1 from J, leaving 15 bases between them. The germline V gene encodes CDR1 LNHDA and CDR2 SQIVND (reference sequence). CDR3 region: CASSSDAGLAKNIQYF. Written as DNA, the CDR3 is TGTGCCAGTAGTTCAGACGCGGGTTTGGCCAAAAACATTCAGTACTTC.

This clonotype was counted once. The CDR3 DNA sequence: TGCAGTGCCGCCCAGGGGGGGCGGCGGCAGCCCCAGCATTTT. Its translation is CSAAQGGRRQPQHF. This chain links TRBV20-1 with TRBJ1-5, with 7 bases fitting TRBD1. V gave up 6 bases and J gave up 7 bases; unmatched junction bases: 12. Per the germline V gene, CDR1 is DFQATT and CDR2 is SNEGSKA (reference sequence). This CDR3 is 14 amino acids long.